This T cell receptor beta chain came from a study of blood T cell repertoires in COVID-19 (dated by TCRdb to between 2020 and 2021). General notes on the study: Samples from collaborators originated in the United States, Italy and Spain and spanned both the acute and convalescent phases of COVID-19. The material from the prospective study consisted of cDNA or gDNA derived from T cells, B-cell-depleted T cells, or PBMCs. The repertoires were made available in a free public database intended to serve as a resource for research on the immune response to SARS-CoV-2. Samples were obtained from the ongoing ImmuneRACE study (first 160 participants) and from 1,200 or so subjects provided by 6 global collaborators. The dataset comprised deeply sampled blood TCRbeta repertoires from subjects exposed to, actively infected with, or recovered from COVID-19. The sample metadata nearly always contained a de-identified subject ID, COVID-19 status, age in years and sex. HLA class I and class II types, where available, came from metadata supplied by the sample provider rather than from assay-based typing. Results the study describes overall, beyond this receptor: The quantity of clinical and demographic metadata differed by source and by participant and was supplied without curation.

The immunoSEQ Assay, a bias-controlled multiplex PCR, was used to amplify TCRbeta CDR3 regions from genomic DNA. The original methods were these. The number of nucleated cells in each sample was estimated by amplification of reference gene primers within the assay. Sequence reads were collapsed and filtered to measure the absolute abundance of every unique TCRbeta CDR3 rearrangement. Productive Simpson clonality was computed per sample as the square root of Simpson's diversity index over productive rearrangements. TCRdb took over this immuneACCESS table, retaining in-frame rearrangements with V and J assigned. Such tables are incomplete; in checked studies, under half of the missing clones stem from an unresolved V gene, and the remainder is unexplained. That table supplies the V and J calls and clone size; D and trimming were determined from the DNA. The sample profile shows roughly 200,000 clones; roughly 80% of them were found once. In total, the top ten clones hold 4.8% of the sample.

Participants in the prospective study were enrolled through a virtual design, were aged about 18 to 100 years, and lived in roughly 26 United States geographic areas. To assign participants to cohorts, the prospective study relied on clinical history that participants themselves reported in a screening survey and a study questionnaire. Exposed participants were defined as having been in contact with someone with a PCR-confirmed or clinician-diagnosed COVID-19 case within 2 weeks of study entry. In the prospective study, whole blood, serum and a nasopharyngeal or oropharyngeal swab were collected from each participant by mobile phlebotomists. Additional blood draws and questionnaires over a 2-month period could optionally be provided by prospective study participants. Blood samples from the prospective study were shipped frozen or at room temperature prior to DNA extraction. CDR1 MDHEN and CDR2 SYDVKM are derived from the germline V gene. Spanning cysteine to phenylalanine, the CDR3 consists of 16 amino acids. The only DNA kept is the CDR3, 48 bases in frame from the first base. V and J are trimmed by 8 bases and 0 bases, and the gene matches miss 12 bases of the junction.

Notes on this clone: Its recognized antigen is unknown. No clone much larger than this one lies a single base away; base qualities are absent.

The receptor was isolated from a woman aged 45-60 years who had been exposed to COVID-19. The V gene is TRBV28 and the J gene is TRBJ2-5; TRBD2 matches 7 bases in the middle. The sample comprised PBMCs or T cells enriched from blood (not recorded which). In nucleotides, the sequence is TGTGCCAGCGGGACTTCCGGGCGGGGGTACCAAGAGACCCAGTACTTC. This encodes CASGTSGRGYQETQYF.